The 27 T cell receptor beta chains below all came from one sample that was sequenced in a study of OX40 agonist ivuxolimab in advanced cancers. To prepare the library, the immunoSEQ multiplex PCR assay was applied. The table was pulled from immuneACCESS by TCRdb, which kept in-frame rearrangements only. Such tables lose some clones; where checked, under half of the loss comes from unresolved V genes, and the rest has no known cause. Here the sample has around 62,000 clones; over 65% occur a single time. About 0.61% of the sample goes to the ten largest clones. Sequenced here: CD4+ or CD8+ T cells sorted from blood, sampled in a trial of the OX40 agonist ivuxolimab. These receptors were obtained from an adult with an advanced solid tumor such as melanoma, head and neck, liver or kidney cancer.

This clone was counted between two and nine times. The chain has TRBV6-6 and TRBJ2-2; D is unclear. This CDR3 contains 14 residues. V was pared by 7 bases and J by 3 bases, with 12 bases between. The germline V gene encodes CDR1 MNHNY and CDR2 SVGAGI (reference sequence). CDR3 bases: TGTGCCAGCACCTCCCGGACGCACACCGGGGAGCTGTTTTTT. Protein sequence: CASTSRTHTGELFF.

V and J are TRBV18 and TRBJ1-5; 7 nucleotides align to TRBD1. Losses at the gene ends were 3 bases for V and 5 bases for J; bases not matched to a gene: 10. The CDR3 totals 16 residues. Germline lookup yields CDR1 KGHSH and CDR2 LQKENI. Written as DNA, the CDR3 is TGTGCCAGCTCACCGAGGGGGAACGGACAGGATCAGCCCCAGCATTTT. The encoded protein is CASSPRGNGQDQPQHF. The variable domain in full, with the rest retrieved from reference TRBV18 and TRBJ1-5, is NAGVMQNPRHLVRRRGQEARLRCSPMKGHSHVYWYRQLPEEGLKFMVYLQKENIIDESGMPKERFSAEFPKEGPSILRIQQVVRGDSAAYFCASSPRGNGQDQPQHFGDGTRLSIL.

The gene calls are TRBV5-1 and TRBJ2-6; weak D call: TRBD1 (6 bases). CDR1 is SGHRS and CDR2 is YFSETQ in the germline V gene. The CDR3 runs to 15 residues. Trimming removed 4 bases from V and 0 bases from J, with 8 bases in between. The CDR3 bases are TGCGCCAGCAGCGAAGGGGGCTCTGGGGCCAACGTCCTGACTTTC. Translating it yields CASSEGGSGANVLTF.

The chain has TRBV9 and TRBJ2-3; TRBD2 might be the D (6 bases). Per the germline V gene, CDR1 is SGDLS and CDR2 is YYNGEE. Trimming shortened V by 0 bases and J by 3 bases, and 8 bases separated the two germline ends. This CDR3 has 14 residues. CDR3 region: CASSVAGRTDTQYF. Here the CDR3 DNA reads TGTGCCAGCAGCGTAGCGGGGAGGACAGATACGCAGTATTTT.

V is TRBV7-9 and J is TRBJ2-7; D uncertain. The ends were cut back, 5 bases at V and 11 bases at J, with 16 bases in the middle. The V gene's germline CDR1 is SEHNR and CDR2 FQNEAQ (reference sequence). The CDR3 length is 12 residues. The CDR3 is CASSRTGLEEYF. The CDR3 DNA reads TGTGCCAGCAGCCGGACGGGTCTAGAGGAGTACTTC.

This chain links TRBV19 with TRBJ2-2; possibly TRBD1 for D (5 bases). Germline CDR1 is LNHDA and CDR2 is SQIVND (reference sequence). The V and J ends lost 10 bases and 6 bases respectively, with 9 bases between them. The CDR3 is 11 residues long. CDR3 sequence: CATLRAGELFF. CDR3 bases: TGTGCCACGCTCAGGGCCGGGGAGCTGTTTTTT.

The rearrangement uses TRBV18 and TRBJ2-3; 8 nucleotides line up with TRBD2. The germline gives CDR1 KGHSH, CDR2 LQKENI. V shed 6 bases, J shed 8 bases, and the junction held 7 bases outside the gene matches. This CDR3 spans 13 amino acids. As DNA, the CDR3 is TGTGCCAGCTCCCGAAGACGGGAGGGTACGCAGTATTTT. Its protein product is CASSRRREGTQYF.

The chain is built from TRBV19 and TRBJ1-1; a weak D match, TRBD1 (5 bases). V was trimmed by 3 bases and J by 5 bases, leaving 13 bases between them. Germline values: CDR1 LNHDA, CDR2 SQIVND (reference sequence). The CDR3 covers 14 residues. CDR3 sequence reads: CASSIGLRTTEAFF. CDR3 bases: TGTGCCAGTAGTATTGGCCTCCGGACAACTGAAGCTTTCTTT.

The chain is built from TRBV5-1 and TRBJ2-5; no clear D gene. Trimming took 0 bases from V and 0 from J, leaving 9 bases between them. CDR3 length: 15 amino acids. Germline V gene lookup returns CDR1 SGHRS and CDR2 YFSETQ. CDR3 bases: TGCGCCAGCAGCTTGGTTTCCAGGTACCAAGAGACCCAGTACTTC. Residues: CASSLVSRYQETQYF.

This chain uses TRBV19 with TRBJ1-4, with D tentatively TRBD1 (5 bases). The V and J ends lost 3 bases and 5 bases respectively, with 10 bases between them. The CDR3 consists of 14 residues. Germline loops: CDR1 LNHDA, CDR2 SQIVND (reference sequence). The CDR3 nucleotides are TGTGCCAGTAGTATCGCGCAGGGAAATGAAAAACTGTTTTTT. It translates to CASSIAQGNEKLFF.

Written as DNA, the CDR3 is TGTGCCAGCAGCTTAGCGCCGGGGGATTCAGAGACCCAGTACTTC. It translates to CASSLAPGDSETQYF. The V and J genes are TRBV7-7 and TRBJ2-5, with D possibly matching TRBD2 (6 bases). The CDR3 runs to 15 residues. V was cut by 0 bases and J by 4 bases, with 12 bases left in between. CDR1 is SSHAT, CDR2 FNYEAQ, per germline (reference sequence).

The chain carries TRBV7-2 and TRBJ2-5; D not resolved. The CDR3 length is 13 residues. Germline CDR1 reads SGHTA; CDR2 reads FQGNSA. V was pared by 3 bases and J by 1 base, with 6 bases between. The CDR3 reads CASSFSSQETQYF. DNA of the CDR3: TGTGCCAGCAGCTTCAGCAGCCAAGAGACCCAGTACTTC.

The rearrangement links TRBV5-6 to TRBJ2-7; 8 bases fit TRBD2. The CDR3 runs to 15 residues. J lost 0 bases, V lost 3 bases, and 5 bases had no gene match. CDR1 is SGHDT and CDR2 is YYEEEE in the germline V gene. CDR3: CASSSKRGSSYEQYF. The CDR3 DNA reads TGTGCCAGCAGCTCCAAGCGGGGGAGCTCCTACGAGCAGTACTTC.

This clone has a single count. The CDR3 DNA reads as TGTGCCAGCAGGTGGGGGACAGAACAAATTCAACCCCTCCACTTT. It specifies CASRWGTEQIQPLHF. The chain carries TRBV7-2 and TRBJ1-6; 7 nucleotides match TRBD1. The ends lost 6 bases at V and 12 bases at J; junction bases unmatched: 14. The CDR3 spans 15 residues. Germline CDR1 reads SGHTA; CDR2 reads FQGNSA.

This chain joins TRBV7-6 and TRBJ1-5; D not resolved. V lost 5 bases to trimming and J lost 9 bases, with 17 bases between them. The CDR3 loop spans 14 amino acids. Per the germline V gene, CDR1 is SGHVS and CDR2 is FNYEAQ. The CDR3 coding sequence is TGTGCCAGCAGCCAGGACCTACTGGGAGGGCCCCAGCATTTT. Its translation is CASSQDLLGGPQHF. The variable domain in full, with the rest retrieved from reference TRBV7-6 and TRBJ1-5, is GAGVSQSPRYKVTKRGQDVALRCDPISGHVSLYWYRQALGQGPEFLTYFNYEAQQDKSGLPNDRFSAERPEGSISTLTIQRTEQRDSAMYRCASSQDLLGGPQHFGDGTRLSIL.

V and J are TRBV7-3 and TRBJ2-7; D remains unclear. Germline loops: CDR1 SGHTA, CDR2 FQGTGA. Trimming cost V 5 bases and J 3 bases, with 14 bases left between them. This CDR3 spans 14 amino acids. Here the CDR3 reads CASSQSPGVYEQYF. The CDR3 bases are TGTGCCAGCAGCCAGTCCCCCGGAGTCTACGAGCAGTACTTC.

This rearrangement joins TRBV28 to TRBJ2-3; TRBD2 aligns across 8 bases. In germline, CDR1 is MDHEN, CDR2 SYDVKM. The J segment lost 4 bases and the V segment lost 7 bases, leaving 13 bases of the junction unmatched. The CDR3 contains 16 residues. CDR3 residues: CASISLGRGGADTQYF. In DNA form, the CDR3 reads TGTGCCAGCATTTCCCTCGGGAGGGGTGGGGCAGATACGCAGTATTTT. Drawing the rest from reference TRBV28 and TRBJ2-3, the complete variable domain is DVKVTQSSRYLVKRTGEKVFLECVQDMDHENMFWYRQDPGLGLRLIYFSYDVKMKEKGDIPEGYSVSREKKERFSLILESASTNQTSMYLCASISLGRGGADTQYFGPGTRLTVL.

The rearrangement joins TRBV5-5 to TRBJ2-7, with D possibly matching TRBD1 (6 bases). CDR1 and CDR2 from the germline V gene are SGHKS and YYEKEE (reference sequence). V lost 4 bases and J lost 4, with 21 bases in between. This CDR3 spans 16 amino acids. In nucleotides, the CDR3 is TGTGCCAGCAGCCGCAAAGAAGGACAGATACTTTACGAGCAGTACTTC. Encoded protein: CASSRKEGQILYEQYF. The full variable domain, completed using reference TRBV5-5 and TRBJ2-7, is DAGVTQSPTHLIKTRGQQVTLRCSPISGHKSVSWYQQVLGQGPQFIFQYYEKEERGRGNFPDRFSARQFPNYSSELNVNALLLGDSALYLCASSRKEGQILYEQYFGPGTRLTVT.

V gene TRBV6-5 combines with J gene TRBJ1-5, with 9 nucleotides matching TRBD1. Looked up from germline, CDR1 is MNHEY and CDR2 is SVGAGI. J was trimmed by 3 bases and V by 10 bases; bases with no gene match: 4. CDR3 length equals 13 residues. This chain's CDR3 is CATTGGLNQPQHF. Here the CDR3 DNA reads TGTGCCACCACAGGGGGCCTCAATCAGCCCCAGCATTTT.

The chain couples TRBV7-9 to TRBJ1-4; TRBD1 might be the D (6 bases). This CDR3 has 16 residues. The V gene's germline CDR1 is SEHNR and CDR2 FQNEAQ (reference sequence). V was trimmed by 5 bases and J by 0 bases, leaving 13 bases between them. This CDR3 is CASSPRTGSTNEKLFF. The CDR3 nucleotides are TGTGCCAGCAGCCCGCGAACAGGGTCAACTAATGAAAAACTGTTTTTT.

This clone was counted between two and nine times. V is TRBV7-8 and J is TRBJ1-2; D remains unclear. This CDR3 contains 14 residues. Between the trimmed V and J ends, which lost 3 bases and 3 bases, there was a span of 11 bases. CDR1 and CDR2 from the germline V gene are SGHVS and FQNEAQ. In DNA, the CDR3 is TGTGCCAGCAGCTTTGACCCCCTCGACTATGGCTACACCTTC. Amino acid sequence: CASSFDPLDYGYTF.

The V gene is TRBV5-1, the J gene TRBJ2-6; no clear D gene. Germline CDR1 and CDR2: SGHRS and YFSETQ. The CDR3 covers 16 residues. Trimming cost V 0 bases and J 3 bases, with 10 bases left between them. CDR3 coding DNA: TGCGCCAGCAGCTTGGCCATGGAGATTGGGGCCAACGTCCTGACTTTC. Translation: CASSLAMEIGANVLTF.

In its sample, this clone was seen a few times. This rearrangement joins TRBV4-1 to TRBJ2-5; 11 bases line up with TRBD2. Germline V gene sequence: CDR1 MGHRA, CDR2 YSYEKL. This CDR3 has 16 residues. V was pared by 3 bases and J by 4 bases, with 7 bases of the junction left unmatched. CDR3 amino acids: CASSHVNSGGAETQYF. The CDR3 DNA sequence: TGCGCCAGCAGCCACGTTAATAGCGGGGGGGCAGAGACCCAGTACTTC.

The V gene is TRBV19, the J gene TRBJ1-1; D may be TRBD1 (5 bases). The CDR3 loop spans 13 amino acids. CDR1 and CDR2 (germline): LNHDA, SQIVND (reference sequence). V shed 7 bases and J shed 2 bases, with 11 bases lying between them. The CDR3 region is CASISGLNTEAFF. Written as DNA, the CDR3 is TGTGCCAGTATCTCGGGACTCAACACTGAAGCTTTCTTT.

The chain recombines TRBV7-8 with TRBJ1-1, with D unresolved. CDR1 and CDR2 (germline): SGHVS, FQNEAQ. The CDR3 contains 15 residues. V lost 2 bases, J lost 1 base, and 11 bases lay in between. The CDR3 nucleotides read TGTGCCAGCAGCTTAATGTGGGAAAGGAACACTGAAGCTTTCTTT. It specifies CASSLMWERNTEAFF.

The CDR3 DNA reads TGCGCCAGCAGCTTGGACAGGGTACCTTTCTTT. Translated: CASSLDRVPFF. The chain uses TRBV5-1 and TRBJ1-1; a weak D match, TRBD1 (6 bases). Trimming removed 0 bases at V and 12 bases at J, with 9 bases between. The length of the CDR3 is 11 residues. Germline values: CDR1 SGHRS, CDR2 YFSETQ. Drawing the rest from reference TRBV5-1 and TRBJ1-1, the complete variable domain is KAGVTQTPRYLIKTRGQQVTLSCSPISGHRSVSWYQQTPGQGLQFLFEYFSETQRNKGNFPGRFSGRQFSNSRSEMNVSTLELGDSALYLCASSLDRVPFFGQGTRLTVV.

This chain connects TRBV10-3 to TRBJ1-2, with 8 bases lining up with TRBD1. J gave up 4 bases and V 2 bases, and 6 bases lay outside the gene matches. The CDR3 has 15 residues. From germline, CDR1 is ENHRY and CDR2 SYGVKD. CDR3 in DNA: TGTGCCATCAGTGAGCCAGGACAGGGCCCCTATGGCTACACCTTC. The encoded protein is CAISEPGQGPYGYTF.